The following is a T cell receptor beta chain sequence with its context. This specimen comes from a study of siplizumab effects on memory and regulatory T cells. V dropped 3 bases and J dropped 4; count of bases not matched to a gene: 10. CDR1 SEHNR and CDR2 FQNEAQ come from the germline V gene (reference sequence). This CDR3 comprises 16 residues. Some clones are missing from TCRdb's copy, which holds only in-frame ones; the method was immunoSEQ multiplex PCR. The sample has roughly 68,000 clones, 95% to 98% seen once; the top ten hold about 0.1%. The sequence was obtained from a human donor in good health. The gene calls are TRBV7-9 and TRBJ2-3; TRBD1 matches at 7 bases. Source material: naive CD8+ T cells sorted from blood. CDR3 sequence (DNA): TGTGCCAGCAGCTTCCCCATCTTGAGGGGGCCAGATACGCAGTATTTT. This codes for CASSFPILRGPDTQYF.